This T cell receptor (beta chain) appears in the sequencing data of a study of cytomegalovirus exposure and HLA in healthy donors. Method: immunoSEQ multiplex PCR; TCRdb's copy keeps in-frame clones and lacks some. This table has approximately 210,000 clones, about 83% appearing once. Notes on this clone: Its antigen is as yet unknown.

Findings and limits, study-wide: The finding came from a later analysis; first-cohort TCR clusters tended to co-occur in the roughly 120 validation repertoires. Many donors carried some public TCRs, although rarity characterized most TCR sequences. A list of approximately 160 TCR beta chains associated with cytomegalovirus was given. Testing in vitro showed a few CMV-associated chains specific for CMV antigens.

Sequenced: PBMCs. The clonotype originates from a woman aged 18-35 years in good health and CMV-seronegative.

The CDR3 loop reads CASSLGRGGEKLFF. CDR3 nucleotide sequence: TGTGCCAGCAGCTTGGGGAGGGGTGGTGAAAAACTGTTTTTT. The chain carries TRBV7-8 and TRBJ1-4; a weak D match, TRBD1 (5 bases). The CDR3 is 14 amino acids. Looked up from germline, CDR1 is SGHVS and CDR2 is FQNEAQ. V was clipped by 3 bases and J by 7 bases, with 12 bases between them.